This T cell receptor beta chain was captured in a study of blood T cell repertoires in COVID-19. For the study at large: Donors in the United States, Italy and Spain gave samples during acute or convalescent COVID-19. PBMCs, B-cell-depleted T cells, or T cells were the source of the cDNA or gDNA that made up the material.

Authors' methods: The authors estimated nucleated cell counts from reference gene primer amplification. TCRdb's table, derived via immunoSEQ multiplex PCR, lists solely in-frame clones and lacks some. The V and J calls and the clone size are those of that table, but D and trimming were determined from the DNA. The sample has 100,000 to 120,000 clones, 81% seen once. The CDR3 covers 14 residues. This chain connects TRBV21-1 to TRBJ1-2; the table names TRBD1, a call not compared with the DNA. TRBV21-1 represents a pseudogene. This clonotype originated in a woman aged 65 to 85 with acute or convalescent COVID-19. Material: peripheral blood. The CDR3: CASIPGQPVAGYTF. The CDR3 bases are TGTGCCAGCATTCCGGGACAGCCTGTCGCTGGCTACACCTTC.